This record covers a single TCR beta chain. The CDR3 covers 15 residues. Trimming at V came to 6 bases and at J to 8 bases, leaving 8 bases not matched to a gene. Germline CDR1 is KGHSH and CDR2 is LQKENI. The source of the sample is a study of blood T cell repertoires in COVID-19. Background on the study: Sites across the United States, Italy and Spain contributed samples from acute and convalescent COVID-19. From T cells, B-cell-depleted T cells, or PBMCs came the material, which was cDNA or gDNA.

Original methodology: Reference gene primer amplification yielded estimated nucleated cell counts. Sequencing used immunoSEQ multiplex PCR; TCRdb keeps in-frame clones, though not all of them. V, J and clone size derive from that table, while D and trimming were established from the DNA sequence. The data contain approximately 110,000 clones, roughly 80% of them seen just once; the ten biggest clones take up just under 20%. The source material was peripheral blood. The chain couples TRBV18 to TRBJ1-5, with TRBD1 matching 12 bases. The sequence came from a woman in her seventies with acute or convalescent COVID-19. Here the CDR3 reads CASSPGQGAGKPQHF. The CDR3 coding sequence is TGTGCCAGCTCGCCGGGACAGGGGGCAGGAAAGCCCCAGCATTTT. Combining the CDR3 with reference TRBV18 and TRBJ1-5 gives the whole variable domain NAGVMQNPRHLVRRRGQEARLRCSPMKGHSHVYWYRQLPEEGLKFMVYLQKENIIDESGMPKERFSAEFPKEGPSILRIQQVVRGDSAAYFCASSPGQGAGKPQHFGDGTRLSIL.